These T cell receptor beta chains were read from a single sample in a study of identical twins. TCRdb reprocessed the 5' RACE reads with MiXCR, giving one entry per CDR3 protein. The table shows 400,000 to 600,000 distinct CDR3 sequences, with approximately 20% occurring only once. This same sample was also part of a study on yellow fever vaccine responses in identical twins.

The sequenced sample consisted of CD4+ T cells sorted from blood. Receptors were obtained from a woman aged 18-30 years in good health. The conserved cysteine and the conserved F or W are not part of the CDR3 here. Each record gives: V gene, CDR3 protein.

>TRBV5-1
ASSLVRNEQY
>TRBV4-1
ASSHPARNNEQF
>TRBV5-1
ASSEGTSGGETQY
>TRBV10-3
AIRRQASDTEAF
>TRBV11-2
ASSLDLVTQY
>TRBV14
ASSADRAEYQETQY
>TRBV18
ASSPPRGTSTDTQY
>TRBV10-3
AISDRGSPYEQY
>TRBV9
ASNGQGAYEQF
>TRBV4-1
ASSQEGTEAGAYNEQF
>TRBV10-2
ASSESGMGGGKETQY
>TRBV11-2
ASSLGVAGGRETQY